Following are 29 T cell receptor beta chains from one sample sequenced in a study of T-cell reconstitution after alpha-beta-depleted transplantation in children. Unique molecular identifiers were used in preparing the TCRbeta library. TCRdb redid the calling of the PCR reads with MiXCR, one entry per CDR3 protein. Of about 540,000 distinct CDR3 sequences in the sample, 20% to 30% were seen once. The input for sequencing was PBMCs, taken before TCRalphabeta/CD19-depleted stem cell transplant. These TCRs come from a boy under two years old with Wiskott-Aldrich syndrome, due to receive a stem cell transplant.

This clonotype was counted between two and nine times. The chain recombines TRBV18 with TRBJ2-7; 9 nucleotides match TRBD2. Germline CDR1 is KGHSH and CDR2 is LQKENI. This CDR3 has 17 residues. The trim removed 1 base at V and 2 bases at J, leaving 9 bases unmatched. The CDR3 spells CASSPLAGAPHPYEQYF. As DNA, the CDR3 is TGTGCCAGCTCACCACTAGCGGGAGCCCCGCATCCCTACGAGCAGTACTTC.

The chain is built from TRBV6-5 and TRBJ2-3; D is unclear. The CDR3 runs 16 residues. CDR1 and CDR2 from the germline V gene are MNHEY and SVGAGI. V dropped 2 bases and J dropped 5 bases, with 17 bases sitting between them. CDR3 sequence reads: CASSYGRPLAEDTQYF. The DNA of the CDR3 is TGTGCCAGCAGTTACGGACGCCCTTTAGCAGAAGATACGCAGTATTTT.

J is TRBJ2-3 and V is TRBV27; 7 positions match TRBD1. This CDR3 contains 17 residues. Germline CDR1 and CDR2: MNHEY and SMNVEV (reference sequence). Losses at the gene ends were 1 base for V and 2 bases for J; bases not matched to a gene: 9. In DNA, the CDR3 is TGTGCCAGCAGTTTATTCGGCCGGGACAGTCCCACAGATACGCAGTATTTT. Amino acid sequence: CASSLFGRDSPTDTQYF.

For the CDR3, the DNA is TGTGCCAGCAGCGTGGACGGGAATGAGCAGTTCTTC. This sequence encodes CASSVDGNEQFF. The chain uses TRBV7-7 and TRBJ2-1; D unclear. CDR1 and CDR2 (germline): SSHAT, FNYEAQ (reference sequence). The V end lost 5 bases, the J end lost 7 bases, and 9 bases lay between the germline ends. The CDR3 runs 12 residues.

The V gene is TRBV6-5, the J gene TRBJ1-1; D unresolved. Germline lookup yields CDR1 MNHEY and CDR2 SVGAGI. CDR3 length: 13 amino acids. Trimming took off 1 base at V and 1 base at J, with 4 bases between the two ends. CDR3 nucleotide sequence: TGTGCCAGCAGTTACTGGCCGAACACTGAAGCTTTCTTT. This sequence encodes CASSYWPNTEAFF.

This clonotype was recorded a few times. This rearrangement joins TRBV6-5 to TRBJ2-3; D perhaps matches TRBD1 (6 bases). V shed 2 bases and J shed 7 bases, with 16 bases lying between them. Germline V gene data show CDR1 as MNHEY and CDR2 as SVGAGI. The CDR3 sequence is 15 residues long. The CDR3 nucleotides are TGTGCCAGCAGTTACCAGGCGACAGGCGCCCATACGCAGTATTTT. As protein: CASSYQATGAHTQYF.

The chain recombines TRBV11-1 with TRBJ2-5, with 10 nucleotides matching TRBD1. V shed 7 bases and J 6 bases; nucleotides not matched to a gene: 14. This CDR3 comprises 16 residues. Germline CDR1 SGHAT, CDR2 FQDESV (reference sequence). The CDR3 is CASTHRQGADKKTQYF. As DNA, the CDR3 is TGTGCCAGCACCCACAGACAGGGGGCAGATAAGAAGACCCAGTACTTC.

V gene TRBV19 combines with J gene TRBJ1-5; 8 bases are a match to TRBD1. The CDR3 runs to 15 residues. The trim removed 6 bases at V and 4 bases at J, leaving 8 bases unmatched. The germline CDR1 and CDR2 sequences are LNHDA and SQIVND (reference sequence). CDR3 protein: CASSGGQGRNQPQHF. DNA for the CDR3: TGTGCCAGTAGCGGAGGACAGGGCAGAAATCAGCCCCAGCATTTT. Full variable domain (missing parts from reference TRBV19 and TRBJ1-5): DGGITQSPKYLFRKEGQNVTLSCEQNLNHDAMYWYRQDPGQGLRLIYYSQIVNDFQKGDIAEGYSVSREKKESFPLTVTSAQKNPTAFYLCASSGGQGRNQPQHFGDGTRLSIL.

The table lists this clonotype with a few counts. The V call is TRBV20-1, the J call TRBJ2-7, with 9 bases lining up with TRBD1. J was trimmed by 4 bases and V by 1 base; bases with no gene match: 5. In germline, CDR1 is DFQATT, CDR2 SNEGSKA (reference sequence). CDR3 length: 14 residues. CDR3 amino acids: CSARGGQGQYEQYF. CDR3 nucleotides: TGCAGTGCTAGAGGGGGACAGGGTCAGTACGAGCAGTACTTC.

This clonotype was picked up a small number of times. The rearrangement joins TRBV7-6 to TRBJ1-1; a possible D gene is TRBD1 (5 bases). V was cut by 5 bases and J by 4 bases, with 20 bases left in between. CDR1 is SGHVS, CDR2 FNYEAQ, per germline. The CDR3 is 16 residues long. CDR3 nucleotide sequence: TGTGCCAGCAGCCCCCTCGGGGCCAGGGTTGCCACTGAAGCTTTCTTT. Translating it yields CASSPLGARVATEAFF.

This clonotype was seen a few times. The gene calls are TRBV12-3 or TRBV12-4 and TRBJ1-6; the match to TRBD1 covers 9 bases. J lost 7 bases, V lost 5 bases, and 3 bases had no gene match. The CDR3 runs 14 residues. CDR3 residues: CASSGDRGNSPLHF. DNA of the CDR3: TGTGCCAGCAGTGGTGACAGGGGGAATTCACCCCTCCACTTT.

The genes are TRBV27 and TRBJ2-5; TRBD1 might be the D (6 bases). CDR1 is MNHEY, CDR2 SMNVEV, per germline (reference sequence). The germline V and J ends were trimmed by 3 bases and 2 bases, with 10 bases remaining between them. CDR3 length equals 14 residues. The CDR3 DNA follows: TGTGCCAGCAGTTTCTGGGACACGCAAGAGACCCAGTACTTC. Translated, it gives CASSFWDTQETQYF.

This chain uses TRBV20-1 with TRBJ2-5, with TRBD2 identical over 7 bases. This CDR3 spans 16 amino acids. In germline, CDR1 is DFQATT, CDR2 SNEGSKA (reference sequence). The junction had 10 bases not matched to a gene; V was cut back by 3 bases and J by 0 bases. The CDR3 region has the DNA TGCAGTGCTAGGGGGCGACTAGCCGGGTACCAAGAGACCCAGTACTTC. Translated: CSARGRLAGYQETQYF.

V and J are TRBV20-1 and TRBJ2-7, with unresolved D. CDR1 is DFQATT and CDR2 is SNEGSKA in the germline V gene (reference sequence). This CDR3 contains 13 residues. V was trimmed by 2 bases and J by 3 bases, leaving 11 bases between them. CDR3: CSARRTPLYEQYF. As DNA, the CDR3 is TGCAGTGCTAGAAGGACGCCCCTCTACGAGCAGTACTTC.

The chain has TRBV20-1 and TRBJ2-5; 8 bases map to TRBD2. After removal of 6 bases from V and 4 bases from J, the junction contained 25 bases not matched to a gene. This CDR3 is built from 19 residues. CDR1 is DFQATT, CDR2 SNEGSKA, per germline (reference sequence). The CDR3 DNA is TGCAGTGCCACACCTCAGTTTAGCGGGAAAGGTTGGATAGGAGAGACCCAGTACTTC. It encodes CSATPQFSGKGWIGETQYF.

This sequence joins TRBV10-3 and TRBJ2-5; D is ambiguous. Trimming removed 8 bases at V and 5 bases at J, with 12 bases between. CDR1 ENHRY and CDR2 SYGVKD come from the germline V gene. The length of the CDR3 is 12 residues. The DNA of the CDR3 is TGTGCCATCGGAAATAGTGCGGAGACCCAGTACTTC. As protein: CAIGNSAETQYF.

This clonotype was seen more than once but under ten times. The rearrangement links TRBV5-1 to TRBJ2-7, with 8 bases that match TRBD1. CDR1 and CDR2 (germline): SGHRS, YFSETQ. This CDR3 comprises 14 residues. V lost 3 bases to trimming and J lost 6 bases; unmatched junction nucleotides: 8. The CDR3: CASSSIDRGFEQYF. CDR3 DNA: TGCGCCAGCAGCTCGATAGACAGGGGATTCGAGCAGTACTTC.

This clonotype was counted between two and nine times. The V call is TRBV11-2, the J call TRBJ2-7, with no clear D. Germline-derived CDR1 and CDR2 are SGHAT and FQNNGV. V lost 1 base and J lost 9, with 7 bases in between. This CDR3 comprises 11 residues. DNA for the CDR3: TGTGCCAGCAGCTTAGTAATGGGGCAGTACTTC. The encoded protein is CASSLVMGQYF.

The chain uses TRBV3-1 and TRBJ1-5; D unresolved. Trimming left V 0 bases short and J 0 bases short, with 6 bases between. This CDR3 region has 15 residues. The V gene's germline CDR1 is LGHDT and CDR2 YNNKEL (reference sequence). Here the CDR3 reads CASSQDTDSNQPQHF. CDR3 bases: TGTGCCAGCAGCCAAGATACGGATAGCAATCAGCCCCAGCATTTT.

J is TRBJ1-2 and V is TRBV2; D is possibly TRBD1 (5 bases). Per germline, CDR1 SNHLY and CDR2 FYNNEI. CDR3 length: 13 residues. V lost 6 bases and J lost 8, with 16 bases in between. DNA of the CDR3: TGTGCCAGCAGGACACTGACAGACCGAGGCTACACCTTC. Encoded protein: CASRTLTDRGYTF. Full variable domain (missing parts from reference TRBV2 and TRBJ1-2): EPEVTQTPSHQVTQMGQEVILRCVPISNHLYFYWYRQILGQKVEFLVSFYNNEISEKSEIFDDQFSVERPDGSNFTLKIRSTKLEDSAMYFCASRTLTDRGYTFGSGTRLTVV.

This clonotype was counted a few times. The rearrangement uses TRBV10-3 and TRBJ2-3; D unresolved. The germline gives CDR1 ENHRY, CDR2 SYGVKD. CDR3 size: 15 residues. The V end was cut by 0 bases, the J end by 2 bases, with 9 bases between. This CDR3 reads CAISESYQATDTQYF. In DNA form, the CDR3 reads TGTGCCATCAGTGAGTCCTACCAGGCCACAGATACGCAGTATTTT.

The V and J genes are TRBV19 and TRBJ2-7, with D tentatively TRBD1 (6 bases). V lost 1 base and J 2 bases, leaving 15 bases between the germline ends. Germline-derived CDR1 and CDR2 are LNHDA and SQIVND (reference sequence). This CDR3 contains 16 residues. The CDR3 protein is CASSIGVGAQTYEQYF. The CDR3 nucleotides read TGTGCCAGTAGTATAGGTGTGGGGGCGCAGACCTACGAGCAGTACTTC.

The chain combines TRBV5-1 with TRBJ2-3; 8 bases align to TRBD2. V shed 4 bases and J 0 bases; nucleotides not matched to a gene: 10. The CDR3 length is 17 residues. Germline lookup yields CDR1 SGHRS and CDR2 YFSETQ. In DNA, the CDR3 is TGCGCCAGCAGCCCAAGCGGGAGTGTCACTAGCACAGATACGCAGTATTTT. This translates into CASSPSGSVTSTDTQYF.

The chain combines TRBV5-1 with TRBJ1-5; D possibly corresponds to TRBD1 (5 bases). This CDR3 is 16 amino acids long. Trimming took 2 bases from V and 2 from J, leaving 14 bases between them. The germline V gene encodes CDR1 SGHRS and CDR2 YFSETQ. The CDR3 region is CASSLIQGEGNQPQHF. The DNA of the CDR3 is TGCGCCAGCAGCTTAATCCAGGGTGAGGGCAATCAGCCCCAGCATTTT.

In nucleotides, the CDR3 is TGTGCCAGCATTCAAGCGGGAGCAGGGGGAGATACGCAGTATTTT. It translates to CASIQAGAGGDTQYF. V gene TRBV28 combines with J gene TRBJ2-3; tentative D call: TRBD2 (8 bases). Trimming removed 7 bases at V and 5 bases at J, with 19 bases between. CDR1 and CDR2 (germline): MDHEN, SYDVKM. The CDR3 length is 15 residues.

The chain is built from TRBV19 and TRBJ2-1; D remains ambiguous. Trimming left V 9 bases short and J 5 bases short, with 20 bases between. The CDR3 has 15 residues. Germline V lookup: CDR1 LNHDA, CDR2 SQIVND (reference sequence). For the CDR3, the DNA is TGTGCCAGCTCCCGCGGCTCGATATCCAACAATGAGCAGTTCTTC. It yields the protein CASSRGSISNNEQFF.

In nucleotides, the CDR3 is TGTGCCTGGAGTGTTTCCTACGAGCAGTACTTC. Protein sequence: CAWSVSYEQYF. This chain links TRBV30 with TRBJ2-7; D call uncertain. With 0 bases removed from V and 1 base from J, the gap between germline ends came to 1 base. CDR3 size: 11 residues. The V gene's germline CDR1 is GTSNPN and CDR2 SVGIG (reference sequence).

The V gene is TRBV20-1, the J gene TRBJ1-4; D remains unclear. CDR3 length equals 17 residues. The germline V gene encodes CDR1 DFQATT and CDR2 SNEGSKA (reference sequence). V was cut by 6 bases and J by 5 bases, with 25 bases left in between. Here the CDR3 reads CSAEESSFWQHNEKLFF. CDR3 nucleotide sequence: TGCAGTGCCGAAGAGAGTTCTTTCTGGCAGCACAATGAAAAACTGTTTTTT.

In this sample, this clonotype turned up many times. The chain combines TRBV5-1 with TRBJ2-2, with no clear D. Germline V gene data show CDR1 as SGHRS and CDR2 as YFSETQ. V was trimmed by 0 bases and J by 6 bases, leaving 6 bases between them. The CDR3 runs to 13 residues. The CDR3 loop reads CASSLEGPGELFF. CDR3 nucleotide sequence: TGCGCCAGCAGCTTGGAGGGTCCCGGGGAGCTGTTTTTT.